Listed below are T cell receptor beta chains from one sample, sequenced in a study of cytomegalovirus exposure and HLA in healthy donors. TCRdb's copy holds only in-frame clones and misses some; the assay was immunoSEQ multiplex PCR. The top ten hold roughly 1.8% of the sample, which has under 200,000 clones, roughly 90% seen once. Sequenced material: PBMCs. The receptors stem from a woman between 18 and 29 years old in good health and CMV-seronegative. The CDR3 runs from the conserved cysteine through the conserved F or W. The D gene is left open where the match is weak. For some rows the clone size is stated as once, few or many, or as a class when expanded; others skip it.

clone_size: .
j_call: TRBJ2-7
v_call: TRBV7-8
d_call: .
cdr3_nt: TGTGCCAGCAGCTTAACAACTCGTTACGAGCGGTACTTC
cdr3_aa: CASSLTTRYERYF

clone_size: .
j_call: TRBJ1-6
v_call: TRBV19
d_call: TRBD1
cdr3_nt: TGTGCCAGTAGACTTGGACAGGGAGCTTCACCCCTCCACTTT
cdr3_aa: CASRLGQGASPLHF

clone_size: .
j_call: TRBJ1-5
v_call: TRBV5-1
d_call: .
cdr3_nt: TGCGCCAGCAGCTTGCAACCATCCCAACAGAATCAGCCCCAGCATTTT
cdr3_aa: CASSLQPSQQNQPQHF

clone_size: once
j_call: TRBJ1-1
v_call: TRBV6-5
d_call: .
cdr3_nt: TGTGCCAGCAGTTCCCGTCCCGGCACTGAAGCTTTCTTT
cdr3_aa: CASSSRPGTEAFF

clone_size: .
j_call: TRBJ2-3
v_call: TRBV5-4
d_call: .
cdr3_nt: TGTGCCAGCAGCTTGCAACGGGAGAGGCCAGATACGCAGTATTTT
cdr3_aa: CASSLQRERPDTQYF

clone_size: .
j_call: TRBJ2-7
v_call: TRBV6-1
d_call: TRBD1
cdr3_nt: TGTGCCAGCACTCTGACAGGGGCTAGAAACGAGCAGTACTTC
cdr3_aa: CASTLTGARNEQYF

clone_size: .
j_call: TRBJ1-4
v_call: TRBV7-9
d_call: TRBD1
cdr3_nt: TGTGCCAGCAGCTCTGGACAGGGGGCAGGTGAAAAACTGTTTTTT
cdr3_aa: CASSSGQGAGEKLFF

clone_size: .
j_call: TRBJ1-1
v_call: TRBV6-6
d_call: TRBD1
cdr3_nt: TGTGCCAGCAGTGGACAGGTTGATACTGAAGCTTTCTTT
cdr3_aa: CASSGQVDTEAFF

clone_size: .
j_call: TRBJ1-5
v_call: TRBV19
d_call: TRBD1
cdr3_nt: TGTGCCAGTAGTCGACAGGGGAATCAGCCCCAGCATTTT
cdr3_aa: CASSRQGNQPQHF

clone_size: .
j_call: TRBJ1-6
v_call: TRBV28
d_call: TRBD1
cdr3_nt: TGTGCCAGCAGCCTCGGACAGGGCTGGTCACCCCTCCACTTT
cdr3_aa: CASSLGQGWSPLHF

clone_size: few
j_call: TRBJ2-7
v_call: TRBV6-5
d_call: TRBD1
cdr3_nt: TGTGCCAGCAGTTTCGGACAGGGTGGCTACGAGCAGTACTTC
cdr3_aa: CASSFGQGGYEQYF

clone_size: .
j_call: TRBJ1-5
v_call: TRBV30
d_call: .
cdr3_nt: TGTGCCTGGAGCGAGGGACGGGGAGGTCAGCCCCAGCATTTT
cdr3_aa: CAWSEGRGGQPQHF

clone_size: .
j_call: TRBJ2-2
v_call: TRBV7-6
d_call: .
cdr3_nt: TGTGCCAGCAGAAGCATCGGGGGCACCGGGGAGCTGTTTTTT
cdr3_aa: CASRSIGGTGELFF

clone_size: .
j_call: TRBJ1-5
v_call: TRBV28
d_call: .
cdr3_nt: TGTGCCAGCAGCCGAAGGGGAGGCCAGCCCCAGCATTTT
cdr3_aa: CASSRRGGQPQHF

clone_size: few
j_call: TRBJ1-1
v_call: TRBV29-1
d_call: .
cdr3_nt: TGCAGCGTTGACATGCAGGGGTTTTCTGAAGCTTTCTTT
cdr3_aa: CSVDMQGFSEAFF

clone_size: once
j_call: TRBJ1-5
v_call: TRBV30
d_call: .
cdr3_nt: TGTGCCTGGACCCAGTGGGGGGGCAGGGGTCAGCCCCAGCATTTT
cdr3_aa: CAWTQWGGRGQPQHF

clone_size: .
j_call: TRBJ2-5
v_call: TRBV5-4
d_call: .
cdr3_nt: TGTGCCAGCAGCCCGGACAACCAAGAGACCCAGTACTTC
cdr3_aa: CASSPDNQETQYF

clone_size: .
j_call: TRBJ1-1
v_call: TRBV4-1
d_call: TRBD1
cdr3_nt: TGCGCCAGCAGCCGAGGCTATCCGGGACAGGGAAACACTGAAGCTTTCTTT
cdr3_aa: CASSRGYPGQGNTEAFF

clone_size: few
j_call: TRBJ1-4
v_call: TRBV18
d_call: TRBD1
cdr3_nt: TGTGCCAGCTCACCACCTCGCCTGGGACAGGTTAATGAAAAACTGTTTTTT
cdr3_aa: CASSPPRLGQVNEKLFF

clone_size: .
j_call: TRBJ2-2
v_call: TRBV19
d_call: TRBD1
cdr3_nt: TGTGCCAGTAGTATAGGGGACAGGGTCACCGGGGAGCTGTTTTTT
cdr3_aa: CASSIGDRVTGELFF

clone_size: .
j_call: TRBJ1-2
v_call: TRBV19
d_call: .
cdr3_nt: TGTGCCAGTAGTTCCGGAGGTGGCTACACCTTC
cdr3_aa: CASSSGGGYTF

clone_size: .
j_call: TRBJ2-1
v_call: TRBV6-1
d_call: TRBD2
cdr3_nt: TGTGCCAGCAGTGGCAGACTAGCTACTGAGCAGTTCTTC
cdr3_aa: CASSGRLATEQFF

clone_size: .
j_call: TRBJ2-6
v_call: TRBV7-9
d_call: .
cdr3_nt: TGTTCCAGCAGCCTCAGATCTGGGGCCAACGTCCTGACTTTC
cdr3_aa: CSSSLRSGANVLTF